This passage covers 10 T cell receptor beta chains from one sample sequenced in a study of blood T cell repertoires in COVID-19. Repertoires were generated with immunoSEQ multiplex PCR, while TCRdb's copy carries only in-frame clones and drops some. Of about 120,000 clones listed, about nine tenths are singletons. Sequencing was performed on peripheral blood. Source of these receptors: a woman in her 70s with acute or convalescent COVID-19.

CDR3 in amino acids: CASSAGTGPYNEQFF. The CDR3 region has the DNA TGCGCCAGCAGCGCGGGGACAGGACCCTACAATGAGCAGTTCTTC. The gene calls are TRBV5-1 and TRBJ2-1, with TRBD1 matching 8 bases. This CDR3 is 15 amino acids long. V shed 4 bases, J shed 2 bases, and the junction held 5 bases outside the gene matches. Germline lookup yields CDR1 SGHRS and CDR2 YFSETQ.

The chain uses TRBV7-7 and TRBJ1-6; D is unclear. V was trimmed by 0 bases and J by 9 bases, leaving 6 bases between them. CDR1 and CDR2 (germline): SSHAT, FNYEAQ (reference sequence). This CDR3 has 13 residues. CDR3 nucleotide sequence: TGTGCCAGCAGCTTAGCGTTCGGTTCACCCCTCCACTTT. Residues: CASSLAFGSPLHF. Looking up the rest from reference TRBV7-7 and TRBJ1-6 gives the full variable domain: GAGVSQSPRYKVTKRGQDVTLRCDPISSHATLYWYQQALGQGPEFLTYFNYEAQPDKSGLPSDRFSAERPEGSISTLTIQRTEQRDSAMYRCASSLAFGSPLHFGNGTRLTVT.

The gene calls are TRBV18 and TRBJ2-5; the D gene is possibly TRBD1 (5 bases). CDR3 length: 13 residues. CDR1 and CDR2 (germline): KGHSH, LQKENI. V was clipped by 1 base and J by 5 bases, with 8 bases between them. This chain's CDR3 is CASSPLGAETQYF. CDR3 DNA: TGTGCCAGCTCACCACTAGGGGCTGAGACCCAGTACTTC.

CDR3 nucleotides: TGTGCCAGCAGTTCCCCGGGAAACACCATATATTTT. Translated: CASSSPGNTIYF. The rearrangement joins TRBV6-5 to TRBJ1-3; D unresolved. V lost 4 bases, J lost 4 bases, and 5 bases lay in between. Germline CDR1 reads MNHEY; CDR2 reads SVGAGI. This CDR3 spans 12 amino acids.

This clone was seen only once. The chain carries TRBV7-9 and TRBJ1-2; the match to TRBD1 covers 11 bases. The CDR3 is 13 residues long. The V segment lost 5 bases and the J segment 8 bases; nucleotides outside the gene matches: 4. Germline CDR1 SEHNR, CDR2 FQNEAQ (reference sequence). CDR3 coding DNA: TGTGCCAGCAGCCGGACAGGGGGCGACGGCTACACCTTC. Protein product: CASSRTGGDGYTF.

This clone was observed a single time. V usage is TRBV7-3 and J usage is TRBJ1-5; perhaps TRBD1 as D (6 bases). The CDR3 is made up of 15 amino acids. Germline CDR1 reads SGHTA; CDR2 reads FQGTGA. Trimming removed 5 bases at V and 1 base at J, with 12 bases between. The CDR3 sequence: CASSPGQGSNQPQHF. Here the CDR3 DNA reads TGTGCCAGCAGCCCGGGTCAGGGGAGCAATCAGCCCCAGCATTTT. Filled out from reference TRBV7-3 and TRBJ1-5, the complete variable domain reads GAGVSQTPSNKVTEKGKYVELRCDPISGHTALYWYRQSLGQGPEFLIYFQGTGAADDSGLPNDRFFAVRPEGSVSTLKIQRTERGDSAVYLCASSPGQGSNQPQHFGDGTRLSIL.

This chain uses TRBV7-9 with TRBJ2-7; D remains ambiguous. Trimming left V 5 bases short and J 1 base short, with 3 bases between. This CDR3 has 11 residues. Germline V gene data show CDR1 as SEHNR and CDR2 as FQNEAQ (reference sequence). The DNA of the CDR3 is TGTGCCAGCAGCCCATCCTACGAGCAGTACTTC. It codes for CASSPSYEQYF.

The chain recombines TRBV9 with TRBJ2-3; 10 bases agree with TRBD1. The V and J ends lost 3 bases and 3 bases, in that order; junction bases with no gene match: 7. Germline V gene lookup returns CDR1 SGDLS and CDR2 YYNGEE. The CDR3 consists of 16 residues. The CDR3 protein is CASSGAGTGDTDTQYF. As DNA, the CDR3 is TGTGCCAGCAGCGGGGCCGGGACAGGGGATACAGATACGCAGTATTTT.

The rearrangement links TRBV12-3 or TRBV12-4 to TRBJ2-3; D not resolved. V gave up 5 bases and J gave up 2 bases, with 8 bases separating them. This CDR3 spans 13 amino acids. For the CDR3, the DNA is TGTGCCAGCAGTCTTAGTCCCACAGATACGCAGTATTTT. It translates to CASSLSPTDTQYF.

CDR3 sequence: CASSHSGGGETQYF. The CDR3 DNA is TGTGCCAGCAGCCATAGCGGGGGAGGCGAGACCCAGTACTTC. This chain joins TRBV9 and TRBJ2-5, with 9 positions matching TRBD2. The germline gives CDR1 SGDLS, CDR2 YYNGEE. With 4 bases clipped from V and 5 bases from J, the junction kept 6 bases outside the gene matches. The CDR3 totals 14 residues.